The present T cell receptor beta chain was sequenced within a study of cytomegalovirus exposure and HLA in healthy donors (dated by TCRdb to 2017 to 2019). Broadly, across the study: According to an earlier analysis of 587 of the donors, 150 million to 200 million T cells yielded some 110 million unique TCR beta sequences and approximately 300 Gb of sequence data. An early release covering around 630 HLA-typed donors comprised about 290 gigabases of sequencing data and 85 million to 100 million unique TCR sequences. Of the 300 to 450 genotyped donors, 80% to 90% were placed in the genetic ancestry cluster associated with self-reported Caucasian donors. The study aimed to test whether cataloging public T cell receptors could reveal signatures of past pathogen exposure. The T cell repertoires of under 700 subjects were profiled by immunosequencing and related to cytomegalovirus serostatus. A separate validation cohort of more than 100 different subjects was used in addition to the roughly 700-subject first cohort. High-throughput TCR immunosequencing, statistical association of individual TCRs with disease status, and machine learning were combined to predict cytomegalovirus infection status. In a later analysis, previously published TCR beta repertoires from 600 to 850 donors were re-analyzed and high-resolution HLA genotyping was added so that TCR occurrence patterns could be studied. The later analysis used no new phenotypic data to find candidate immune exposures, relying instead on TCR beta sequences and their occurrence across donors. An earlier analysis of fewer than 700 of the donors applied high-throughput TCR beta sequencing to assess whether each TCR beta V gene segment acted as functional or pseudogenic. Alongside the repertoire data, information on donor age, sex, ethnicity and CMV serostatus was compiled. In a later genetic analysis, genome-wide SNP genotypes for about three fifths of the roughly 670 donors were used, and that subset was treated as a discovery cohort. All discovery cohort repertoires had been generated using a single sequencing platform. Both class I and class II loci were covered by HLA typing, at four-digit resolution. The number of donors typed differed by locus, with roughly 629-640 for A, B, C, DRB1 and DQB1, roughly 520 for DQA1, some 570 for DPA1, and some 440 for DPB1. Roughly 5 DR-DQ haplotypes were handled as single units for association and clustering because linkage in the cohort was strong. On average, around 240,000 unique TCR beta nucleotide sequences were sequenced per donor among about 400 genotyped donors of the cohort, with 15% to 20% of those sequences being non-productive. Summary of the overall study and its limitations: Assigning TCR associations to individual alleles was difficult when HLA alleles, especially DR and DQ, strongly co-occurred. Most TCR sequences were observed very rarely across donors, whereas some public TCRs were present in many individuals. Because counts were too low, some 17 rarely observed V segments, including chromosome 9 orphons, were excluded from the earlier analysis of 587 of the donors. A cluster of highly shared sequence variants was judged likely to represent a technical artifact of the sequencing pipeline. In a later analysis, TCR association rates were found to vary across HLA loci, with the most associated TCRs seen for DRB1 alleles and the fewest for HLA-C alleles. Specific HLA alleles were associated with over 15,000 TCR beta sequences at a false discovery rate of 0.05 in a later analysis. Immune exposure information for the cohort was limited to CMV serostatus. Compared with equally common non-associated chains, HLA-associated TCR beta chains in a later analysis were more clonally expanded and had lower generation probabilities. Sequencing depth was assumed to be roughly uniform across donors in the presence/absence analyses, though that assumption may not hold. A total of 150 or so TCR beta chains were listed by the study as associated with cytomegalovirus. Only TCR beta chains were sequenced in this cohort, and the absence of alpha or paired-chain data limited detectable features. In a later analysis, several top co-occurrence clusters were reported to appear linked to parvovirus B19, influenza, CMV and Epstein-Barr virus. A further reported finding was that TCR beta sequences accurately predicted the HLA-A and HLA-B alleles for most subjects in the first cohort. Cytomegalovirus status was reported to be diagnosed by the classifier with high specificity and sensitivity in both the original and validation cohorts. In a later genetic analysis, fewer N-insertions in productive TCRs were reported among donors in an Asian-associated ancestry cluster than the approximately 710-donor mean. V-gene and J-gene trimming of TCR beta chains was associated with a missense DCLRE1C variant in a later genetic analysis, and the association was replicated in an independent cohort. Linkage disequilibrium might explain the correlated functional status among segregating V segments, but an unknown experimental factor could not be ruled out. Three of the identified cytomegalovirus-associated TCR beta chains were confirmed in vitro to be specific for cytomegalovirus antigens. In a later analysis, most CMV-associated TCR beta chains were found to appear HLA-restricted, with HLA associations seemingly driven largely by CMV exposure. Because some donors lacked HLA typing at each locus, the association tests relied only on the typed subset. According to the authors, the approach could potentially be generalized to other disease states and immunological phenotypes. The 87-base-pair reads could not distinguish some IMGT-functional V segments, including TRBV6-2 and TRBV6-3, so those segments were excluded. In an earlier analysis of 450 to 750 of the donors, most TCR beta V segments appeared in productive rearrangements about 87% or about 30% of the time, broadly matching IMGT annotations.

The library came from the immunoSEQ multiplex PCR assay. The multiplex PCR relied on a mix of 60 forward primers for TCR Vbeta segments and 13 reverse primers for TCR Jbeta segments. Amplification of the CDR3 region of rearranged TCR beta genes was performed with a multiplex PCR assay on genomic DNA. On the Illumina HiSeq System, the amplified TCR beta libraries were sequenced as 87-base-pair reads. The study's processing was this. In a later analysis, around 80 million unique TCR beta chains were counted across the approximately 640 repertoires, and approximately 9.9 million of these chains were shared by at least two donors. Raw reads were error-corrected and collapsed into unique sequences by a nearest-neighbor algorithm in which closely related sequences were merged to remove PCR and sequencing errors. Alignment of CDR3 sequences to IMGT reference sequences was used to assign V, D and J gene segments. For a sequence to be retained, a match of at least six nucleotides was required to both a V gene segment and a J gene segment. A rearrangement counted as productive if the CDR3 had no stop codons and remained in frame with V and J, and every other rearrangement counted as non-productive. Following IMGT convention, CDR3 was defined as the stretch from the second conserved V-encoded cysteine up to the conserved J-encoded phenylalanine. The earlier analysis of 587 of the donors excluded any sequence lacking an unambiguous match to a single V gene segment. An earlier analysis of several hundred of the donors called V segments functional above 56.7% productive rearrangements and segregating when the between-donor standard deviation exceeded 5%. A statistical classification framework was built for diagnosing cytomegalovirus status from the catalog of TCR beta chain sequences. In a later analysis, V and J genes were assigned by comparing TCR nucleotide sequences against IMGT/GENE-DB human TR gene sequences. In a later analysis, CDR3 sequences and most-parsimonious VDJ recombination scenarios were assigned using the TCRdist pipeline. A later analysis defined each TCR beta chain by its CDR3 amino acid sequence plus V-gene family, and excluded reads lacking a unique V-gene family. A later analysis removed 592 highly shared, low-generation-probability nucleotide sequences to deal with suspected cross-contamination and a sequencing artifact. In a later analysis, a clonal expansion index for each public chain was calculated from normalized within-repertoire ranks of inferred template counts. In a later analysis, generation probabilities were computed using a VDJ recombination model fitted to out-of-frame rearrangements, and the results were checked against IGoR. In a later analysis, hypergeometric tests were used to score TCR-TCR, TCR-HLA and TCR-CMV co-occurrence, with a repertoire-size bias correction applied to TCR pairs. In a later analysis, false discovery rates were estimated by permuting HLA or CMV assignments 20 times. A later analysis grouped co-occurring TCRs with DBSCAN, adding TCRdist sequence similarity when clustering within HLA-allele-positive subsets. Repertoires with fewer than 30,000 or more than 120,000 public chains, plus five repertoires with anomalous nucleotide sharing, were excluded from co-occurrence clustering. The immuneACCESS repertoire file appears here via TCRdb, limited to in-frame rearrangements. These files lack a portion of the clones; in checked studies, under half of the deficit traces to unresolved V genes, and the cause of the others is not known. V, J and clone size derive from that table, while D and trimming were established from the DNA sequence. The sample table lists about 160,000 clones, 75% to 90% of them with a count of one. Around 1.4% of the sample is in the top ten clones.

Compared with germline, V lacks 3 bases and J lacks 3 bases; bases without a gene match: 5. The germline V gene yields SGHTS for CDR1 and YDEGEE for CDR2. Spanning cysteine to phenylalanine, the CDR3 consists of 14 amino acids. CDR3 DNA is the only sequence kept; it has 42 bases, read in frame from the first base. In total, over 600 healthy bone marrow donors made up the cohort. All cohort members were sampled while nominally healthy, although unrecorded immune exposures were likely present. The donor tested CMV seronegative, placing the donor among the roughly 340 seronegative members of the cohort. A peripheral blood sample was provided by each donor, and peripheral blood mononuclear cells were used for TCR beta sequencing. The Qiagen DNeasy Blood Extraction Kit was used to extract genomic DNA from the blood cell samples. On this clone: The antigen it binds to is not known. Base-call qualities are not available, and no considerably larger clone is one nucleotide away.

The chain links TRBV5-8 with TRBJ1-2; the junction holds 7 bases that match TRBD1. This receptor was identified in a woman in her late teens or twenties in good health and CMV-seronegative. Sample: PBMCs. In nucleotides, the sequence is TGTGCCAGCAGCTCGGGACAGTCCGACTATGGCTACACCTTC. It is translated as CASSSGQSDYGYTF.